Presented here are 4 T cell receptor beta chains from one specimen sequenced in a study of spatial heterogeneity in lung cancer. One entry per CDR3 protein results from TCRdb running MiXCR on the 5' RACE reads. The sample gives some 85,000 distinct CDR3 sequences, 15% to 25% of which show up once; 5.5% to 7% is in the top ten. Time point reported: sample taken at primary tumor resection. Whole RNA was taken from tumor, nontumor lung or frozen PBMC; it was then sequenced unsorted. Sequences were derived from PBMCs, sampled at surgery. These receptors were obtained from a male donor with early-stage non-small cell lung cancer.

The chain couples TRBV7-2 to TRBJ1-1; a weak D match, TRBD1 (6 bases). Trimming removed 6 bases from V and 3 bases from J, with 11 bases in between. CDR1 is SGHTA, CDR2 FQGNSA, per germline. This CDR3 spans 13 amino acids. The CDR3 loop is CASSQQGYTEAFF. Here the CDR3 DNA reads TGTGCCAGCAGTCAACAGGGTTACACTGAAGCTTTCTTT.

CDR3 residues: CASSYGGTQQETQYF. In DNA, the CDR3 is TGTGCCAGCAGTTACGGCGGTACGCAACAAGAGACCCAGTACTTC. This chain uses TRBV6-2 or TRBV6-3 with TRBJ2-5, with D unresolved. The CDR3 has 15 amino acids. V lost 2 bases, J lost 2 bases, and 12 bases lay in between. From germline, CDR1 is MNHEY and CDR2 SVGEGT.

The chain carries TRBV28 and TRBJ2-7, with D unclear. The CDR3 runs 11 residues. Per germline, CDR1 MDHEN and CDR2 SYDVKM. The V and J ends lost 5 bases and 6 bases respectively, with 8 bases between them. The CDR3 loop reads CASSLRREQYF. The CDR3 nucleotides are TGTGCCAGCAGTCTCAGGCGCGAGCAGTACTTC.

This chain links TRBV28 with TRBJ1-1; D unclear. V lost 3 bases and J lost 7, with 12 bases in between. The CDR3 runs 13 residues. Germline CDR1 MDHEN, CDR2 SYDVKM. CDR3 loop: CASSLDPPLEAFF. CDR3 DNA: TGTGCCAGCAGTTTGGACCCCCCACTTGAAGCTTTCTTT.